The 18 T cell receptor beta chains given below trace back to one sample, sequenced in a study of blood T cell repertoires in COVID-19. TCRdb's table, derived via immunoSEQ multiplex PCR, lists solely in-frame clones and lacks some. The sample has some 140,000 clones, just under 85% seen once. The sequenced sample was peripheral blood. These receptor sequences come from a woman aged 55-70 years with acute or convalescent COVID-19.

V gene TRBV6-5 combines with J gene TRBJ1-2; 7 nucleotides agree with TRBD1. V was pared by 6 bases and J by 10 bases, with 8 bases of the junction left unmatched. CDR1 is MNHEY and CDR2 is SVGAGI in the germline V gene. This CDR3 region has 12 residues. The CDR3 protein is CASRKGTGVYTF. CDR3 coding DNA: TGTGCCAGCAGGAAAGGAACAGGGGTCTACACCTTC.

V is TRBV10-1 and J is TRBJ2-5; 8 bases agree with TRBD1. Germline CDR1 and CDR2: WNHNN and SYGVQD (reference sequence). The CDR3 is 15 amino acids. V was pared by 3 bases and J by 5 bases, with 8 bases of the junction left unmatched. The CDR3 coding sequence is TGCGCCAGCAGTGAAGGGACAGGCGCGGGGGAGACCCAGTACTTC. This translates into CASSEGTGAGETQYF.

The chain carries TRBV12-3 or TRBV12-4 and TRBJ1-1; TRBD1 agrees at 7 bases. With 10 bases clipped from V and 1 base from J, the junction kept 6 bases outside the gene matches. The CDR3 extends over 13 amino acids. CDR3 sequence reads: CATRRGPNTEAFF. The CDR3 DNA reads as TGTGCCACAAGGAGGGGGCCGAACACTGAAGCTTTCTTT.

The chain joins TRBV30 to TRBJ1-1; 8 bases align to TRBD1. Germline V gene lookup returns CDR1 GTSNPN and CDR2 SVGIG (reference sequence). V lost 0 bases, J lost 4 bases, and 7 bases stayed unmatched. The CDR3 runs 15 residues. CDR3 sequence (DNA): TGTGCCTGGAGTGTAAGCTGGACAGGGACCACTGAAGCTTTCTTT. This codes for CAWSVSWTGTTEAFF.

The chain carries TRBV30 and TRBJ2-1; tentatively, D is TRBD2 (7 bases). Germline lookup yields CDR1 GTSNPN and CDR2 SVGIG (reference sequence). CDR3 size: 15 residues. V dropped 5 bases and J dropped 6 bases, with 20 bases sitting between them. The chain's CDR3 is CAWGWGGGPFNEQFF. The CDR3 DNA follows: TGTGCCTGGGGGTGGGGCGGGGGCCCCTTCAATGAGCAGTTCTTC.

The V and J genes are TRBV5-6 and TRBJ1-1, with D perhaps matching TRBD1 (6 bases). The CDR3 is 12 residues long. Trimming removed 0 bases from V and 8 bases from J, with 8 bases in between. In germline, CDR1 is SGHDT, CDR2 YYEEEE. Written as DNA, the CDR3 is TGTGCCAGCAGCTTGGGTGACAGGGAAGCTTTCTTT. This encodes CASSLGDREAFF.

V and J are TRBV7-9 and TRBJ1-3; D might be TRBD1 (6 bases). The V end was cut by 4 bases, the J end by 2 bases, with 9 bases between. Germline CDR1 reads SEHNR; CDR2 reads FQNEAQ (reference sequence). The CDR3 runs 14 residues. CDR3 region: CASSSGQPGNTIYF. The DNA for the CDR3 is TGTGCCAGCAGCTCCGGACAGCCTGGAAACACCATATATTTT.

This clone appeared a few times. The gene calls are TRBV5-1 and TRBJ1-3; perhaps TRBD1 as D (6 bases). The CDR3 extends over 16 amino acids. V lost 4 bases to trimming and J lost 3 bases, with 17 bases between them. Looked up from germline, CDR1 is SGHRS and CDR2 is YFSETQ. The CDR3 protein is CASSLSPTGNGNTIYF. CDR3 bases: TGCGCCAGCAGCCTCTCACCTACAGGGAATGGAAACACCATATATTTT.

As DNA, the CDR3 is TGCGCCAGCAGCTCGGGGGGGACAGCGATCCAAGAGACCCAGTACTTC. It yields the protein CASSSGGTAIQETQYF. The chain is built from TRBV5-1 and TRBJ2-5, with D maybe TRBD2 (8 bases). Germline CDR1 reads SGHRS; CDR2 reads YFSETQ. This CDR3 is 16 amino acids long. The V gene lost 3 bases and the J gene lost 1 base, with 16 bases spanning the gap.

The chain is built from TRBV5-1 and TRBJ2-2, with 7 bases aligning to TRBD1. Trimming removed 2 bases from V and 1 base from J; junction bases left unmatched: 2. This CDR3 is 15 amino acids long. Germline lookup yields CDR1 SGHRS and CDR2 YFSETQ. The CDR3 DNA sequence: TGCGCCAGCAGCTTACAGGGGATGAACACCGGGGAGCTGTTTTTT. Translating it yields CASSLQGMNTGELFF.

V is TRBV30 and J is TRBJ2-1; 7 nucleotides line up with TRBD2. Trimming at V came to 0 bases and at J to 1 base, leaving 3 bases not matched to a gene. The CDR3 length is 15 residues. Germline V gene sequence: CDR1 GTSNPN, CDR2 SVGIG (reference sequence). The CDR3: CAWSVGLVSYNEQFF. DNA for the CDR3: TGTGCCTGGAGTGTCGGACTAGTTTCCTACAATGAGCAGTTCTTC.

The CDR3 DNA sequence: TGTGCCAGCAGCTCCGGACCCGGAGGTGGAAACACCATATATTTT. Translation: CASSSGPGGGNTIYF. The genes are TRBV5-6 and TRBJ1-3, with D unclear. The ends were cut back, 3 bases at V and 3 bases at J, with 13 bases in the middle. Germline CDR1 SGHDT, CDR2 YYEEEE. CDR3 length: 15 residues.

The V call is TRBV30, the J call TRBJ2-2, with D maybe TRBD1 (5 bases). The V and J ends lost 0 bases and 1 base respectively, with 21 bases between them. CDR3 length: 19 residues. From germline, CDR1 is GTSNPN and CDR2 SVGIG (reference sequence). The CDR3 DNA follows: TGTGCCTGGAGTGTACTAACGCCCCCTTTAGGGGTGAACACCGGGGAGCTGTTTTTT. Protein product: CAWSVLTPPLGVNTGELFF.

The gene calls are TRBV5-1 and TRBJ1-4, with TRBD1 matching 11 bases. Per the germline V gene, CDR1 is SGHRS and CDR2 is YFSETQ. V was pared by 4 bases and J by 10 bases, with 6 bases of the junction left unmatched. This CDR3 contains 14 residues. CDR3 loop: CASSPDRGQGKLFF. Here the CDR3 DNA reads TGCGCCAGCAGCCCGGACAGGGGGCAAGGAAAACTGTTTTTT.

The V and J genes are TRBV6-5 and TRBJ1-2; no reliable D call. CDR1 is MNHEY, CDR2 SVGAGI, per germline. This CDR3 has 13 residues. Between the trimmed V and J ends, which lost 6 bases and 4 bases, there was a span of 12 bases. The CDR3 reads CASRTEGLYGYTF. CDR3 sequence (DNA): TGTGCCAGCAGAACCGAGGGCCTCTATGGCTACACCTTC.

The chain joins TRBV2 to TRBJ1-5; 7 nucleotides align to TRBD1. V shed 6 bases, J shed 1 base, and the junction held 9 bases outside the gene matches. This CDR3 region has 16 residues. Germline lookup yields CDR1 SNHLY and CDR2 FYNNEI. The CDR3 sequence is CASSRDSQGSNQPQHF. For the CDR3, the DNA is TGTGCCAGCAGCCGGGACAGCCAAGGGAGCAATCAGCCCCAGCATTTT.

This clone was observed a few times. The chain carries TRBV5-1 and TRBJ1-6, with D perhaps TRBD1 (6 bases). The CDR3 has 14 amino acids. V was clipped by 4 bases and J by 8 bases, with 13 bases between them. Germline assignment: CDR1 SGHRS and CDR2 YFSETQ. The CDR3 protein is CASSPGGGDSPLHF. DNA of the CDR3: TGCGCCAGCAGCCCCGGTGGGGGCGATTCACCCCTCCACTTT.

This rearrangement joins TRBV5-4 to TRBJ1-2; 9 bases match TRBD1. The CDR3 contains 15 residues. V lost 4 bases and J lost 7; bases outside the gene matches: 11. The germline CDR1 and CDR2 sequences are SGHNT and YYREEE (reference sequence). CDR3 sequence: CASSLPGQGGSGYTF. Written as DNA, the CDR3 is TGTGCCAGCAGCCTTCCGGGACAGGGTGGTTCTGGCTACACCTTC.